These 30 T cell receptor beta chains came from one sample sequenced in a study of T cell responses to AZD1222 COVID-19 vaccine. The assay was immunoSEQ multiplex PCR, and TCRdb's table has in-frame clones only and misses some. The sample includes approximately 130,000 clones, 92% of them seen just once. Specimen: peripheral blood, collected on day 0 of AZD1222 vaccination. These TCRs come from an adult in good health.

The chain carries TRBV5-4 and TRBJ2-1, with D possibly TRBD2 on 6 matching bases. The CDR3 extends over 15 amino acids. Between the trimmed V and J ends, which lost 5 bases and 7 bases, there was a span of 19 bases. Germline CDR1 is SGHNT and CDR2 is YYREEE (reference sequence). The CDR3 reads CASSPGTQILNEQFF. DNA of the CDR3: TGTGCCAGCAGTCCCGGGACTCAAATCTTGAATGAGCAGTTCTTC.

The rearrangement joins TRBV5-1 to TRBJ2-5, with 7 bases lining up with TRBD2. This CDR3 contains 14 residues. Germline lookup yields CDR1 SGHRS and CDR2 YFSETQ. The junction had 3 bases not matched to a gene; V was cut back by 1 base and J by 3 bases. CDR3 loop: CASSLRRGKETQYF. DNA of the CDR3: TGCGCCAGCAGCTTGCGGCGGGGGAAAGAGACCCAGTACTTC.

The V call is TRBV2, the J call TRBJ1-2, with TRBD1 as a possible D gene (5 bases). Germline CDR1 reads SNHLY; CDR2 reads FYNNEI. The germline V and J ends were trimmed by 4 bases and 3 bases, with 12 bases remaining between them. CDR3 size: 14 residues. The CDR3 DNA sequence: TGTGCCAGCAGTGTAATTCTGGGGCACTATGGCTACACCTTC. Protein: CASSVILGHYGYTF.

This clone was picked up a small number of times. This chain uses TRBV18 with TRBJ2-7; D tentatively fits TRBD1 or TRBD2 (5 bases each). The CDR3 has 16 amino acids. Germline V CDR1 and CDR2: KGHSH, LQKENI. The V end lost 3 bases, the J end lost 0 bases, and 15 bases lay between the germline ends. CDR3 nucleotide sequence: TGTGCCAGCTCACCGTCCGGGACGGTGAGCTCCTACGAGCAGTACTTC. Translation gives CASSPSGTVSSYEQYF.

This rearrangement joins TRBV10-3 to TRBJ1-5, with D possibly being TRBD1 (6 bases). Germline CDR1 is ENHRY and CDR2 is SYGVKD. The V gene lost 10 bases and the J gene lost 1 base, with 14 bases spanning the gap. The CDR3 is made up of 14 amino acids. The chain's CDR3 is CATRGRESNQPQHF. DNA of the CDR3: TGTGCCACCAGGGGCAGGGAAAGCAATCAGCCCCAGCATTTT.

The CDR3 DNA sequence: TGTGCCAGTAGTATAGTTACTAGCTCTGCCCACAATGAGCAGTTCTTC. This codes for CASSIVTSSAHNEQFF. The V and J genes are TRBV19 and TRBJ2-1, with a tentative D call TRBD2 (6 bases). The V gene's germline CDR1 is LNHDA and CDR2 SQIVND (reference sequence). V was pared by 1 base and J by 5 bases, with 15 bases between. There are 16 residues in the CDR3.

This chain uses TRBV28 with TRBJ1-6; TRBD1 is a possible D gene (5 bases). The CDR3 has 15 residues. Germline V gene data show CDR1 as MDHEN and CDR2 as SYDVKM. The V and J ends lost 5 bases and 4 bases respectively, with 12 bases between them. CDR3 sequence: CASSGGPQYNSPLHF. CDR3 DNA: TGTGCCAGCAGTGGGGGACCCCAATATAATTCACCCCTCCACTTT. The full variable domain, rest sourced from reference TRBV28 and TRBJ1-6, is DVKVTQSSRYLVKRTGEKVFLECVQDMDHENMFWYRQDPGLGLRLIYFSYDVKMKEKGDIPEGYSVSREKKERFSLILESASTNQTSMYLCASSGGPQYNSPLHFGNGTRLTVT.

The chain couples TRBV2 to TRBJ2-2; D is unclear. From germline, CDR1 is SNHLY and CDR2 FYNNEI. The CDR3 consists of 13 residues. The V gene lost 7 bases and the J gene lost 2 bases, with 8 bases spanning the gap. CDR3 loop: CASMAENTGELFF. The CDR3 DNA reads TGTGCCAGCATGGCAGAAAACACCGGGGAGCTGTTTTTT.

V gene TRBV29-1 combines with J gene TRBJ1-1; tentative D call: TRBD1 (5 bases). Germline V gene data show CDR1 as SQVTM and CDR2 as ANQGSEA. This CDR3 spans 13 amino acids. Trimming took 7 bases from V and 3 from J, leaving 15 bases between them. DNA of the CDR3: TGCAGCGCCCGGGACTTAAGGGACACTGAAGCTTTCTTT. Protein sequence: CSARDLRDTEAFF. Full variable domain (rest looked up from reference TRBV29-1 and TRBJ1-1): SAVISQKPSRDICQRGTSLTIQCQVDSQVTMMFWYRQQPGQSLTLIATANQGSEATYESGFVIDKFPISRPNLTFSTLTVSNMSPEDSSIYLCSARDLRDTEAFFGQGTRLTVV.

The rearrangement uses TRBV29-1 and TRBJ2-1; 8 positions agree with TRBD2. CDR3 length: 15 residues. The V gene end was trimmed by 3 bases and the J gene end by 6 bases; junction bases not matched to a gene: 10. Per germline, CDR1 SQVTM and CDR2 ANQGSEA. CDR3 coding DNA: TGCAGCGTTGATAGCCACGGGGGGGCGAGCAATGAGCAGTTCTTC. Its translation: CSVDSHGGASNEQFF.

V usage is TRBV7-8 and J usage is TRBJ2-7, with a possible D match to TRBD2 (7 bases). Between the trimmed V and J ends, which lost 5 bases and 2 bases, there was a span of 16 bases. The CDR3 is made up of 15 amino acids. Germline assignment: CDR1 SGHVS and CDR2 FQNEAQ. DNA of the CDR3: TGTGCCAGCAGCCCCGGTGGCGGGGGCCCCTACGAGCAGTACTTC. Its protein product is CASSPGGGGPYEQYF.

The CDR3 DNA follows: TGTGCCAGCAGCCGAGAAAGCTCCTATAATTCACCCCTCCACTTT. Protein: CASSRESSYNSPLHF. V gene TRBV7-9 combines with J gene TRBJ1-6; D not resolved. Germline V gene lookup returns CDR1 SEHNR and CDR2 FQNEAQ (reference sequence). The length of the CDR3 is 15 residues. Between the trimmed V and J ends, which lost 5 bases and 0 bases, there was a span of 8 bases.

The chain joins TRBV29-1 to TRBJ2-1, with TRBD2 as a possible D gene (5 bases). The ends were cut back, 6 bases at V and 9 bases at J, with 15 bases in the middle. CDR1 SQVTM and CDR2 ANQGSEA come from the germline V gene. The CDR3 covers 12 residues. CDR3 amino acids: CSVAGMLVEQFF. CDR3 bases: TGCAGCGTGGCCGGGATGTTAGTTGAGCAGTTCTTC.

DNA of the CDR3: TGTGCCAGCAGCTTAAGGTCGGGGGGCGGGACATTGGCTTCTGAAGCTTTCTTT. Translating it yields CASSLRSGGGTLASEAFF. The chain is built from TRBV11-3 and TRBJ1-1; a weak D match, TRBD1 (6 bases). The germline CDR1 and CDR2 sequences are SGHNT and YENEEA. There are 18 residues in the CDR3. The V gene lost 2 bases and the J gene lost 6 bases, with 25 bases spanning the gap.

This chain connects TRBV2 to TRBJ2-7; D is undetermined. Trimming took 4 bases from V and 2 from J, leaving 9 bases between them. This CDR3 has 13 residues. CDR1 SNHLY and CDR2 FYNNEI come from the germline V gene. The CDR3 nucleotides read TGTGCCAGCAGTGTCTTCCAGACCTACGAGCAGTACTTC. It codes for CASSVFQTYEQYF.

This chain connects TRBV3-1 (or the pseudogene TRBV3-2) to TRBJ1-1, with no clear D. The CDR3 runs 13 residues. Trimming took off 5 bases at V and 1 base at J, with 8 bases between the two ends. CDR1 and CDR2 (germline): LGHDT, YNNKEL (reference sequence). The DNA for the CDR3 is TGTGCCAGCAGCAACAGACCGAACACTGAAGCTTTCTTT. Protein sequence: CASSNRPNTEAFF.

This clone was seen only once. The V and J genes are TRBV19 and TRBJ1-4, with D hard to call. Germline CDR1 reads LNHDA; CDR2 reads SQIVND (reference sequence). V dropped 3 bases and J dropped 6 bases, with 20 bases sitting between them. CDR3 length: 17 residues. The CDR3, as DNA: TGTGCCAGTAGTATTTCAGAAGCGGCACGGGGTGATGAAAAACTGTTTTTT. Protein product: CASSISEAARGDEKLFF.

This sequence joins TRBV28 and TRBJ2-1; D is uncertain. The CDR3 extends over 13 amino acids. V lost 3 bases, J lost 1 base, and 4 bases lay in between. From germline, CDR1 is MDHEN and CDR2 SYDVKM. As DNA, the CDR3 is TGTGCCAGCAGTTTCGGTTCCTACAATGAGCAGTTCTTC. Translation gives CASSFGSYNEQFF.

This sequence joins TRBV4-1 and TRBJ1-6, with D possibly TRBD1 on 5 matching bases. This CDR3 is built from 17 residues. Deletions cut 0 bases from V and 10 bases from J, with 19 bases between. Germline CDR1 reads MGHRA; CDR2 reads YSYEKL. The chain's CDR3 is CASSQDSGGRGRSPLHF. CDR3 nucleotides: TGCGCCAGCAGCCAAGATTCGGGAGGCCGGGGGAGGTCACCCCTCCACTTT.

The CDR3 DNA reads as TGTGCCAGCAACCGCGAGTCTGGGAAGGGGGCAGCAGATACGCAGTATTTT. The encoded protein is CASNRESGKGAADTQYF. V gene TRBV11-2 combines with J gene TRBJ2-3; 7 bases line up with TRBD1. Trimming removed 7 bases from V and 4 bases from J; junction bases left unmatched: 17. The germline gives CDR1 SGHAT, CDR2 FQNNGV. CDR3 size: 17 residues.

The chain employs TRBV5-8 and TRBJ1-1; D remains unclear. V lost 4 bases, J lost 2 bases, and 9 bases lay in between. CDR3 size: 13 residues. Germline V gene lookup returns CDR1 SGHTS and CDR2 YDEGEE. CDR3 region: CASSLTPNTEAFF. The CDR3 coding sequence is TGTGCCAGCAGCCTAACTCCAAACACTGAAGCTTTCTTT. The entire variable domain, with the rest obtained from reference TRBV5-8 and TRBJ1-1, is as follows: EAGVTQSPTHLIKTRGQQATLRCSPISGHTSVYWYQQALGLGLQFLLWYDEGEERNRGNFPPRFSGRQFPNYSSELNVNALELEDSALYLCASSLTPNTEAFFGQGTRLTVV.

This chain uses TRBV18 with TRBJ1-1; no firm D call. The CDR3 is 15 residues long. Trimming cost V 3 bases and J 4 bases, with 15 bases left between them. Germline CDR1 and CDR2: KGHSH and LQKENI. In nucleotides, the CDR3 is TGTGCCAGCTCACCTCAAGGGTTGCCGGGCACTGAAGCTTTCTTT. Its translation: CASSPQGLPGTEAFF.

This rearrangement joins TRBV3-1 (or the pseudogene TRBV3-2) to TRBJ1-2; D unclear. The CDR3 totals 12 residues. Looked up from germline, CDR1 is LGHDT and CDR2 is YNNKEL (reference sequence). V lost 4 bases and J lost 8, with 11 bases in between. The CDR3 nucleotides are TGTGCCAGCAGCCCAGGCAGGAGCGGCTACACCTTC. It translates to CASSPGRSGYTF.

CDR3 DNA sequence: TGCGCCAGCAGCTTGGACAGGGGGTATGTTGCTGAAGCTTTCTTT. Its protein product is CASSLDRGYVAEAFF. The J gene is TRBJ1-1, the V gene TRBV5-1; 8 nucleotides match TRBD1. Germline loops: CDR1 SGHRS, CDR2 YFSETQ. The CDR3 is 15 residues long. The V gene end was trimmed by 0 bases and the J gene end by 6 bases; junction bases not matched to a gene: 7.

The V and J genes are TRBV4-2 and TRBJ2-3; D is tentatively TRBD1 or TRBD2 (5 bases each). The CDR3 totals 14 residues. Germline V gene lookup returns CDR1 LGHNA and CDR2 YNFKEQ. With 3 bases removed from V and 0 bases from J, the gap between germline ends came to 7 bases. CDR3 nucleotides: TGTGCCAGCAGCCATTGGGGGAGCACAGATACGCAGTATTTT. This codes for CASSHWGSTDTQYF.

The genes are TRBV5-1 and TRBJ1-1; the D is unclear. The germline CDR1 and CDR2 sequences are SGHRS and YFSETQ. The V end lost 0 bases, the J end lost 1 base, and 10 bases lay between the germline ends. This CDR3 region has 15 residues. CDR3 DNA: TGCGCCAGCAGCTTGGGCGGGAGTTCGAACACTGAAGCTTTCTTT. Its translation is CASSLGGSSNTEAFF.

This clone was recorded once. The rearrangement uses TRBV18 and TRBJ1-3, with a tentative D call TRBD1 (6 bases). The CDR3 has 15 residues. V lost 2 bases, J lost 0 bases, and 8 bases lay in between. Germline CDR1 and CDR2: KGHSH and LQKENI. This chain's CDR3 is CASSPTGSSGNTIYF. In DNA form, the CDR3 reads TGTGCCAGCTCACCAACAGGGAGCTCTGGAAACACCATATATTTT. The full variable domain, in which reference TRBV18 and TRBJ1-3 provide the parts outside the CDR3, is NAGVMQNPRHLVRRRGQEARLRCSPMKGHSHVYWYRQLPEEGLKFMVYLQKENIIDESGMPKERFSAEFPKEGPSILRIQQVVRGDSAAYFCASSPTGSSGNTIYFGEGSWLTVV.

This clone was detected once. DNA of the CDR3: TGTGCCAGCATAGCTAGCGGGATATACACAGATACGCAGTATTTT. This encodes CASIASGIYTDTQYF. The J gene is TRBJ2-3, the V gene TRBV7-9, with 9 bases matching TRBD2. The CDR3 contains 15 residues. Germline V CDR1 and CDR2: SEHNR, FQNEAQ (reference sequence). V shed 7 bases, J shed 2 bases, and the junction held 7 bases outside the gene matches. Full variable domain (outside the CDR3, taken from reference TRBV7-9 and TRBJ2-3): DTGVSQNPRHKITKRGQNVTFRCDPISEHNRLYWYRQTLGQGPEFLTYFQNEAQLEKSRLLSDRFSAERPKGSFSTLEIQRTEQGDSAMYLCASIASGIYTDTQYFGPGTRLTVL.

The chain is built from TRBV7-2 and TRBJ2-1; unclear D gene. The CDR3 has 16 amino acids. The ends were cut back, 0 bases at V and 1 base at J, with 10 bases in the middle. Germline values: CDR1 SGHTA, CDR2 FQGNSA. The CDR3 loop reads CASSLAPLISYNEQFF. The CDR3 DNA reads as TGTGCCAGCAGCTTAGCCCCCTTAATATCCTACAATGAGCAGTTCTTC.

The rearrangement joins TRBV29-1 to TRBJ2-1, with 9 bases lining up with TRBD2. V gave up 6 bases and J gave up 2 bases; unmatched junction bases: 5. CDR3 length: 14 amino acids. Germline V CDR1 and CDR2: SQVTM, ANQGSEA. CDR3 amino acids: CSVKASGAYNEQFF. The CDR3 DNA reads TGCAGCGTGAAAGCTAGCGGGGCCTACAATGAGCAGTTCTTC.